This passage covers 5 T cell receptor beta chains from one sample sequenced in a study of blood T cells in healthy people across ages. Using a J-beta primer mix together with a sample-barcoded 5' primer, a second PCR was run for roughly 7 to 11 cycles. TCRdb reanalysed the 5' RACE reads using MiXCR and keeps one entry per CDR3 protein. The sample lists 870,000 or so distinct CDR3 sequences, around 28% occurring once. The sample comprised blood. All receptors derive from a woman at least 80 years old in good health.

This clonotype was detected ten times or more. The chain combines TRBV7-2 with TRBJ2-3; possibly TRBD2 for D (6 bases). With 1 base removed from V and 1 base from J, the gap between germline ends came to 9 bases. The CDR3 has 15 amino acids. CDR1 SGHTA and CDR2 FQGNSA come from the germline V gene. The DNA for the CDR3 is TGTGCCAGCAGCTTAGGGGGACTTGGCACAGATACGCAGTATTTT. Amino acids: CASSLGGLGTDTQYF.

This clonotype was detected a few times. The V and J genes are TRBV18 and TRBJ1-6; D is uncertain. Trimming pared 3 bases from V and 0 bases from J, leaving 12 bases between. From germline, CDR1 is KGHSH and CDR2 LQKENI. The CDR3 loop spans 17 amino acids. In DNA, the CDR3 is TGTGCCAGCTCACCTCCTGAGACGAGCTCCTATAATTCACCCCTCCACTTT. The encoded protein is CASSPPETSSYNSPLHF.

This clonotype was detected many times. The CDR3 coding sequence is TGTGCCAGCAGCTTAGTAGGGGGACAGGCCACGCTCTCTGGGGCCAACGTCCTGACTTTC. This codes for CASSLVGGQATLSGANVLTF. The rearrangement links TRBV7-2 to TRBJ2-6, with 8 bases that match TRBD1. The length of the CDR3 is 20 residues. V was clipped by 1 base and J by 0 bases; unmatched bases: 11. The germline V gene encodes CDR1 SGHTA and CDR2 FQGNSA.

This clonotype was seen at least ten times. This chain joins TRBV7-9 and TRBJ1-2; D is uncertain. CDR3 size: 11 residues. From germline, CDR1 is SEHNR and CDR2 FQNEAQ (reference sequence). The V end lost 5 bases, the J end lost 7 bases, and 8 bases lay between the germline ends. The CDR3 here is CASSAWGGYTF. DNA for the CDR3: TGTGCCAGCAGCGCCTGGGGTGGCTACACCTTC. The whole variable domain, remainder taken from reference TRBV7-9 and TRBJ1-2, is DTGVSQNPRHKITKRGQNVTFRCDPISEHNRLYWYRQTLGQGPEFLTYFQNEAQLEKSRLLSDRFSAERPKGSFSTLEIQRTEQGDSAMYLCASSAWGGYTFGSGTRLTVV.

About this clonotype: One end of the junction varies from germline; a read error may be responsible. V and J are TRBV20-1 and TRBJ2-5, with D uncertain. The CDR3 consists of 11 residues. Germline V gene lookup returns CDR1 DFQATT and CDR2 SNEGSKA (reference sequence). DNA of the CDR3: TGCAGTGCTAGCCCCCAAGAGGCCCAGTACTTC. Translation gives CSASPQEAQYF.